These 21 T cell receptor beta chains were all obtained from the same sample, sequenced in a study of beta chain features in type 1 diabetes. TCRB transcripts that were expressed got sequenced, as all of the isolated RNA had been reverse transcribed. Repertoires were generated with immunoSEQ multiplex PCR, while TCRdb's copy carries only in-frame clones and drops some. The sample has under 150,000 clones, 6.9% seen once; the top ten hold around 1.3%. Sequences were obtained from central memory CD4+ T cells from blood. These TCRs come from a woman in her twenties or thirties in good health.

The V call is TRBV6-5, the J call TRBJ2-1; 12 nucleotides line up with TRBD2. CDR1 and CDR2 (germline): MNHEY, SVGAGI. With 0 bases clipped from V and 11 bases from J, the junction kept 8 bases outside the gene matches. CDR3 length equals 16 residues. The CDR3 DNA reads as TGTGCCAGCAGTTACTCGAGGGCTAGCGGGAGGGTGCAGCAGTTCTTC. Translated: CASSYSRASGRVQQFF.

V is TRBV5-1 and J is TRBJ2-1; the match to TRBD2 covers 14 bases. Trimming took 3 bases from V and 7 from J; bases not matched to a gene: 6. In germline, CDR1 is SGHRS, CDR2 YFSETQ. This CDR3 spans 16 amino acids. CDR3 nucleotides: TGCGCCAGCAGCTCGACTAGCGGGAGGGCGGGGAATGAGCAGTTCTTC. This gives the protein CASSSTSGRAGNEQFF.

DNA for the CDR3: TGTGCCAGCAGCTGGACAGACTATGGCTACACCTTC. It encodes CASSWTDYGYTF. The J gene is TRBJ1-2, the V gene TRBV7-9, with D possibly matching TRBD1 (6 bases). The CDR3 runs 12 residues. The germline V gene has CDR1 SEHNR and CDR2 FQNEAQ (reference sequence). Deletions cut 4 bases from V and 3 bases from J, with 6 bases between.

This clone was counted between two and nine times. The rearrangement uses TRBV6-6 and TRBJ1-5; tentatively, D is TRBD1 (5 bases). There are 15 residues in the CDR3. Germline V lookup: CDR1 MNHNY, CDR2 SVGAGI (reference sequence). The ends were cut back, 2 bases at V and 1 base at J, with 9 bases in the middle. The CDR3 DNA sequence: TGTGCCAGCAGTTACGGGGGGGGGAGCAATCAGCCCCAGCATTTT. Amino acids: CASSYGGGSNQPQHF.

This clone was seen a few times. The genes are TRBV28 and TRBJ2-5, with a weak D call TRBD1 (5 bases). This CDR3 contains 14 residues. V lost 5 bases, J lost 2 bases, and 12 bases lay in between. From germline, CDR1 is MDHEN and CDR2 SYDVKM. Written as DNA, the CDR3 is TGTGCCAGCAGTACCCCGGACATACAAGAGACCCAGTACTTC. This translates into CASSTPDIQETQYF.

The CDR3: CASSLRASPDTQYF. In nucleotides, the CDR3 is TGTGCCAGCAGCTTAAGGGCCAGCCCAGATACGCAGTATTTT. This chain connects TRBV7-3 to TRBJ2-3, with D unresolved. The CDR3 loop spans 14 amino acids. Germline CDR1 SGHTA, CDR2 FQGTGA. V was trimmed by 1 base and J by 4 bases, leaving 9 bases between them.

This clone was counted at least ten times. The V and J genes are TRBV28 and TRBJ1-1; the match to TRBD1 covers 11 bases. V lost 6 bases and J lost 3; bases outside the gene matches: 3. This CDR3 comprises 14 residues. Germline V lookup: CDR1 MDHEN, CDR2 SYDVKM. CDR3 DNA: TGTGCCAGCAGGCGGACAGGGGGCCACACTGAAGCTTTCTTT. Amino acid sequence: CASRRTGGHTEAFF.

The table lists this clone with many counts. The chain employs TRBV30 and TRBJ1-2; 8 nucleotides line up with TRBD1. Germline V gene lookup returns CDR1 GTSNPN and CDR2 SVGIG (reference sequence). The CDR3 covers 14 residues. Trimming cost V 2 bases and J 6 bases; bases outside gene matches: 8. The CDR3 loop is CAWSRDRGGNGYTF. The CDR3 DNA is TGTGCCTGGAGTCGCGACAGGGGTGGGAATGGCTACACCTTC.

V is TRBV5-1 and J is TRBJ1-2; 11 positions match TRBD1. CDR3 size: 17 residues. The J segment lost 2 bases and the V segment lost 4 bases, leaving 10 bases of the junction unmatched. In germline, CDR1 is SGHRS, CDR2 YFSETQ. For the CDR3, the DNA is TGCGCCAGCAGCGATCGGGACAGGGGGAGACGGAACTATGGCTACACCTTC. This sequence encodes CASSDRDRGRRNYGYTF.

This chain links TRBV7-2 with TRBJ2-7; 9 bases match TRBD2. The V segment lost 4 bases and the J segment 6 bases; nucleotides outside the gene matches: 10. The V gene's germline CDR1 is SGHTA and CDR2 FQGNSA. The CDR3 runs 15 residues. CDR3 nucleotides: TGTGCCAGCAGCTCCACCGCGGGAGGGCCCTTCGAGCAGTACTTC. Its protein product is CASSSTAGGPFEQYF.

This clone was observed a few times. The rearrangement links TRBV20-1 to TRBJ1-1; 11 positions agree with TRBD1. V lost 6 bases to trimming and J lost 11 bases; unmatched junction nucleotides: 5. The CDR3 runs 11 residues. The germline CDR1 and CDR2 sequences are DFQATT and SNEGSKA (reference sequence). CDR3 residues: CSAWTGGLAFF. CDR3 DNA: TGCAGTGCATGGACAGGGGGCCTGGCTTTCTTT.

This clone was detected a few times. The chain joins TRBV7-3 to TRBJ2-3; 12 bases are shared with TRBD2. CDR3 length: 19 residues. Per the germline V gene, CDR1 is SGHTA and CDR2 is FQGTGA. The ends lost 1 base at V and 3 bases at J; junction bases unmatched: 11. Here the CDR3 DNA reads TGTGCCAGCAGCTTAAGCCCCGGCGCTAGCGGGAGGGAAACAGATACGCAGTATTTT. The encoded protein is CASSLSPGASGRETDTQYF. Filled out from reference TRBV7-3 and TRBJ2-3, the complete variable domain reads GAGVSQTPSNKVTEKGKYVELRCDPISGHTALYWYRQSLGQGPEFLIYFQGTGAADDSGLPNDRFFAVRPEGSVSTLKIQRTERGDSAVYLCASSLSPGASGRETDTQYFGPGTRLTVL.

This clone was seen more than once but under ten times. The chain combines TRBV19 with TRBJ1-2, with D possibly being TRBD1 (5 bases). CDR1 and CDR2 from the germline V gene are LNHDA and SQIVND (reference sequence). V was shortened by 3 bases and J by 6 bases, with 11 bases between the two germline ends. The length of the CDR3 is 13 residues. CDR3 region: CASSMARVDGYTF. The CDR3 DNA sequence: TGTGCCAGTAGTATGGCCAGGGTTGATGGCTACACCTTC.

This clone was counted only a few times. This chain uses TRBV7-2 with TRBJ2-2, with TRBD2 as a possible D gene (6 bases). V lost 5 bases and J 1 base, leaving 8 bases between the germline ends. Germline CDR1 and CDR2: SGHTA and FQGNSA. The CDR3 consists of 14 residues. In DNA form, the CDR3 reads TGTGCCAGCAGCCCGGGGGTGAACACCGGGGAGCTGTTTTTT. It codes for CASSPGVNTGELFF.

The CDR3, as DNA: TGTGCCAGCAGTTATGAGTCCATAAGGGGCTCAGATACGCAGTATTTT. It translates to CASSYESIRGSDTQYF. This chain links TRBV6-5 with TRBJ2-3, with TRBD1 as a possible D gene (5 bases). Germline loops: CDR1 MNHEY, CDR2 SVGAGI. CDR3 size: 16 residues. With 3 bases removed from V and 4 bases from J, the gap between germline ends came to 17 bases.

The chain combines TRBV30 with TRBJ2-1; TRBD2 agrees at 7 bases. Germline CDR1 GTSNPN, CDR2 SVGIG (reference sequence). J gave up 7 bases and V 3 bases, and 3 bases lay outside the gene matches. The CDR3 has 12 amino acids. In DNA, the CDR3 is TGTGCCTGGAGAGAACTAGCGAATGAGCAGTTCTTC. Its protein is CAWRELANEQFF.

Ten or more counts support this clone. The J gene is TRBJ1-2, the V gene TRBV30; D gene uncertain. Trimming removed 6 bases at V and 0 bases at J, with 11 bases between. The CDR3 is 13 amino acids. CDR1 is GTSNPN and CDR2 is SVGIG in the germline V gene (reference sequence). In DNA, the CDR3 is TGTGCCTGCCCTAGCCTCTCTAACTATGGCTACACCTTC. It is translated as CACPSLSNYGYTF.

CDR3 DNA: TGTGCCAGCAGCGAAAACACTAGCGGAGAGGATTACGAGCAGTACTTC. It codes for CASSENTSGEDYEQYF. The rearrangement uses TRBV13 and TRBJ2-7, with 8 bases aligning to TRBD2. V was clipped by 5 bases and J by 4 bases; unmatched bases: 13. The CDR3 consists of 16 residues. CDR1 is PRHDT and CDR2 is FYEKMQ in the germline V gene (reference sequence).

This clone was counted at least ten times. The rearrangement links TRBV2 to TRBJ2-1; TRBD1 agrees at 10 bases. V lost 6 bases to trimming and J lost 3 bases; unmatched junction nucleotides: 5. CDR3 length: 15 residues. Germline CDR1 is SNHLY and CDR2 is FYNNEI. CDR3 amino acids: CASSSGQGYYNEQFF. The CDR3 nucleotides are TGTGCCAGCAGCTCGGGACAGGGGTACTACAATGAGCAGTTCTTC.

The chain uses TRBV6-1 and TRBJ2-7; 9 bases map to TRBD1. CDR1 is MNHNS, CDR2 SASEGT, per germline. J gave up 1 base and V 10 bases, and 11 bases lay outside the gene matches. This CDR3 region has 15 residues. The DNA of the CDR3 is TGTGCCACCACCTACACCGGGACAGGGTCCTACGAGCAGTACTTC. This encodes CATTYTGTGSYEQYF.

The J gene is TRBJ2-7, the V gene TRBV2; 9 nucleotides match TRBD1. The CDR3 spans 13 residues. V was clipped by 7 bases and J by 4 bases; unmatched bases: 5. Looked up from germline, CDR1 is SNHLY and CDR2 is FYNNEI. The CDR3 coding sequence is TGTGCCAGCACTGGGACAGGGAATTACGAGCAGTACTTC. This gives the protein CASTGTGNYEQYF.